This TCR beta chain came from a study of cytomegalovirus exposure and HLA in healthy donors. PCR primers comprised 60 Vbeta and 13 Jbeta primers. The assay was immunoSEQ multiplex PCR, and TCRdb's table has in-frame clones only and misses some. The data contain 95,000 to 150,000 clones, around 65% of them singletons. Germline V gives CDR1 LGHNA, CDR2 YNFKEQ. The CDR3 is made up of 15 amino acids. V lost 2 bases and J 8 bases, leaving 16 bases between the germline ends. Sequencing was done on a sample of PBMCs. This chain uses TRBV4-2 with TRBJ1-5; D call uncertain. This TCR was recovered from a man aged 18 to 29 in good health and CMV-seronegative. The CDR3 loop is CASSQISAVEEPQHF. In DNA, the CDR3 is TGTGCCAGCAGCCAAATTTCGGCGGTTGAGGAGCCCCAGCATTTT.